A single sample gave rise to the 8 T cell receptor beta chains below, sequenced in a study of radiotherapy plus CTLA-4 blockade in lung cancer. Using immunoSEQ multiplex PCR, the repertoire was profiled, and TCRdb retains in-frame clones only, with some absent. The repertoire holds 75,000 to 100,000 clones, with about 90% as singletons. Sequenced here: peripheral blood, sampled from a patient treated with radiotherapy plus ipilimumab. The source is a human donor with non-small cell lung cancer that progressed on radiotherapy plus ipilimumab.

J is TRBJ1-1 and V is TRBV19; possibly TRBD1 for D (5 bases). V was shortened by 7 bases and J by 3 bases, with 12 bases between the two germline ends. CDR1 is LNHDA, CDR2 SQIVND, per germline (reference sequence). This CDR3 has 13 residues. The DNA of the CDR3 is TGTGCCAGTACAGGGTACCTGCACACTGAAGCTTTCTTT. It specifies CASTGYLHTEAFF.

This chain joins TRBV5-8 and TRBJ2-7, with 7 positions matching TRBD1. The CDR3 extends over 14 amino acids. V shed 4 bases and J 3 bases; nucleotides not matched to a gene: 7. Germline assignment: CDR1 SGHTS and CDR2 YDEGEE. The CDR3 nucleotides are TGTGCCAGCAGCGCTGGGGACAGACTCTACGAGCAGTACTTC. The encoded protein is CASSAGDRLYEQYF.

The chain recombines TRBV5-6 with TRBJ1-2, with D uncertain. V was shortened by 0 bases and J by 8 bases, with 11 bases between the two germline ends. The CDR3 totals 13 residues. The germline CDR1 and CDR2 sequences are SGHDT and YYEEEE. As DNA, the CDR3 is TGTGCCAGCAGCTTGGGAGGTCGAGTGGGCTACACCTTC. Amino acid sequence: CASSLGGRVGYTF.

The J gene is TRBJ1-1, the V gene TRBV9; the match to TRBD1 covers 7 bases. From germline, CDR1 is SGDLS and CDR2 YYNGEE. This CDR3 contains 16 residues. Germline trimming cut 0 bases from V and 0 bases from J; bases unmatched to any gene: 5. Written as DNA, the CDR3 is TGTGCCAGCAGCGTAGCGGCAGGGGGGATGAACACTGAAGCTTTCTTT. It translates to CASSVAAGGMNTEAFF.

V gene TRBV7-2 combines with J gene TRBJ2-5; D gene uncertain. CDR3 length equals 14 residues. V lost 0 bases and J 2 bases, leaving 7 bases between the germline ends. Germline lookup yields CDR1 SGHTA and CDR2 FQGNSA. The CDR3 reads CASSLAHPQETQYF. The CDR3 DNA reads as TGTGCCAGCAGCTTAGCACATCCACAAGAGACCCAGTACTTC.

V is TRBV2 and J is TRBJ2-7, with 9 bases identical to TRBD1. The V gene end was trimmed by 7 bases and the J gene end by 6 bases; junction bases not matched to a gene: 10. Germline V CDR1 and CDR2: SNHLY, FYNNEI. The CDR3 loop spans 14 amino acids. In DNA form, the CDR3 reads TGTGCCAGCACCGAGCGAGGGACAGGGAGCGAGCAGTACTTC. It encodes CASTERGTGSEQYF.

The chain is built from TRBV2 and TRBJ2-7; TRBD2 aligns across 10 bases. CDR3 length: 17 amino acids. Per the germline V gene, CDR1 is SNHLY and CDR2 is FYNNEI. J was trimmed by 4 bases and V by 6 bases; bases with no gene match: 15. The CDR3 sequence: CASRDHLRGLADYEQYF. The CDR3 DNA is TGTGCCAGCAGAGACCATTTACGCGGACTAGCGGATTACGAGCAGTACTTC.

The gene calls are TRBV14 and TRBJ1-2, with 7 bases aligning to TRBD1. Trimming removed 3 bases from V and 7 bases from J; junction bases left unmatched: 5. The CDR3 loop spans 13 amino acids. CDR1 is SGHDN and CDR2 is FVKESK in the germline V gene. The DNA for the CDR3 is TGTGCCAGCAGCCATAAGGGGGCCGGTGGCTACACCTTC. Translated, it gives CASSHKGAGGYTF.